This T cell receptor beta chain was sequenced in a study of blood T cells in healthy people across ages (dated by TCRdb to between 2014 and 2016). For context, the study as a whole: In model experiments, template switching captured about one uniquely barcoded TCR beta cDNA molecule for every two T cells. The donors were divided into four age groups: young (average about 15 years), middle-aged (over 35), aged (approximately 62) and long-lived (82). Using the same blood draw, the study looked at two additional independent replicas of 1 million unique cDNA reads for two donors, one aged 18 to 30 and the other aged 80 or older. To avoid experimental bias, donors of different ages were randomly spread across the sequencing lanes. The study measured age-related changes in TCR beta repertoire diversity using deep sequencing normalized with unique cDNA molecular identifiers.

Study-level results and caveats: The percentage of naive T cells measured by flow cytometry correlated strongly with observed TCR beta diversity. Estimates of total diversity from one million sequenced T cells were regarded as lower bounds and underestimates. Donor CMV infection status was unknown, potentially confounding age-related changes in expanded clonotypes. Conclusive comparison of naive and antigen-experienced compartments was prevented by the profiling of bulk unsorted PBMCs. The long-lived group showed more naive CD4+ T cells, fewer expanded clones and increased TCR diversity than the aged group, suggesting age selection. Observed TCR beta diversity per million T cells fell roughly linearly with age, and a significant reduction was already apparent by age roughly 41.

The library was made by 5' RACE. The data were produced on an Illumina HiSeq 2500. A second PCR of roughly 6 to 11 cycles was run with a J-beta primer mix and a sample-barcoded 5' primer. A template-switch 5' adaptor carrying 12 random nucleotides introduced a unique molecular identifier onto each TCR beta cDNA molecule. At least 2.5 million CDR3-containing paired-end reads were obtained from each sample. The Mint cDNA synthesis kit, primed by a TRBC-specific oligonucleotide, was used to synthesize first-strand cDNA from all RNA. After uracil-DNA glycosylase treatment, a first 18-cycle PCR used universal primers M1SS and BC2_uni_R on all cDNA. The paper's data handling went like this. Each sample was normalized by randomly selecting 1 million high-quality reads, each carrying a distinct molecular identifier. Instead of being binned into consensus sequences, reads with shared molecular identifiers were discarded. CDR3 identification, clonotype clustering and error correction used MiTCR with a Q25 quality threshold and the strictest error-elimination algorithm. A nonparametric unseen species model using Euler transformation provided a lower-bound estimate of total TCR beta diversity. TCRdb passed the public sequencing reads through fastp at Q25 and MiXCR, retaining productive beta sequences. Every distinct CDR3 protein forms one entry, paired with its most common genes and DNA. Here the V and J calls rest on TCRdb's processing, not on the authors' analysis. The sample records 700,000 or so distinct CDR3 sequences, approximately 21% of which are singletons. The top ten hold 20% to 25% of the sample.

This clonotype has a handful of counts. Its binding antigen is unknown. There are no base qualities to consult, and no much larger clone falls within one base. The CDR3 runs 14 residues from the cysteine to the phenylalanine. CDR3 DNA is the only sequence kept; it has 42 bases, read in frame from the first base. Based on the germline V gene, the CDR1 and CDR2 sequences are SGHRS and YFSETQ. V loses 4 bases of germline sequence and J loses 4 bases, and the interval between the two ends is 11 bases. Donors were 35 to 40 systemically healthy Caucasian individuals from Russia aged about 6 to 100 years. Approximately 9.7 milliliters of peripheral blood were drawn from each donor into EDTA-treated Vacutainer tubes. Ficoll-Paque density-gradient centrifugation was used to isolate PBMCs, with at least 6 million obtained per sample. Total RNA was extracted from PBMCs with Trizol reagent, with at least 6 micrograms obtained per sample. The percentages of naive CD45RAhigh/CD27high T cells were determined by flow cytometry on a PBMC aliquot from every donor.

The rearrangement joined TRBV5-1 to TRBJ1-4, with no confidently assigned D gene. The specimen sequenced was blood. The receptor's source is a man aged 65 to 85 in good health. The CDR3: CASSAMPDNEKLFF. In nucleotide form, the sequence is TGCGCCAGCAGCGCAATGCCTGATAATGAAAAACTGTTTTTT.